This T cell receptor (beta chain) was profiled in a study of T cell responses to AZD1222 COVID-19 vaccine. V gave up 2 bases and J gave up 0 bases; unmatched junction bases: 7. This CDR3 comprises 17 residues. Germline V gives CDR1 SGHKS, CDR2 YYEKEE (reference sequence). TCRdb's table, derived via immunoSEQ multiplex PCR, lists solely in-frame clones and lacks some. This table holds approximately 140,000 clones, 80% to 95% found once. The genes are TRBV5-5 and TRBJ2-3, with 9 bases lining up with TRBD2. Material: peripheral blood, obtained 28 days after the second AZD1222 dose. The clonotype comes from an adult who received the AZD1222 COVID-19 vaccine. CDR3 sequence (DNA): TGTGCCAGCAGCTTATTAACTAGCGGGTCTAGCACAGATACGCAGTATTTT. Encoded protein: CASSLLTSGSSTDTQYF.